The rows below give T cell receptor beta chains drawn from one sample of a study of cytomegalovirus exposure and HLA in healthy donors. TCRdb's copy holds only in-frame clones and misses some; the assay was immunoSEQ multiplex PCR. The sample consists of about 300,000 clones, 86% of them appearing once. Sample: PBMCs. The receptors were gathered from a man aged 35 to 55 in good health and CMV-seropositive. CDR3s include the opening cysteine and the closing phenylalanine or tryptophan. D genes are given only for firm matches. Size values are once, few and many counts, or a class for expanded clones, and some rows have none.

>.|TRBV7-3|.|TRBJ2-2
TGTGCCAGCAGCGGCAGAAGTGCCGGGGAGCTGTTTTTT
CASSGRSAGELFF
>.|TRBV9|once|TRBJ2-3
TGTGCCAGCAGCGTAGCACTAGCAGGAGATACGCAGTATTTT
CASSVALAGDTQYF
>TRBD2|TRBV9|.|TRBJ2-1
TGTGCCAGCAGCGTAGGGCAGCGGGGGGACTACAATGAGCAGTTCTTC
CASSVGQRGDYNEQFF
>TRBD2|TRBV27|.|TRBJ2-7
TGTGCCAGCAGTTTACGGGGGGGGTACGAGCAGTACTTC
CASSLRGGYEQYF
>TRBD1|TRBV19|.|TRBJ2-7
TGTGCCAGTAGTTTTTTACCCGGGACAGGGGGTAACGAGCAGTACTTC
CASSFLPGTGGNEQYF
>.|TRBV10-1|.|TRBJ2-7
TGCGCCAGCAGTGATCGGGGAGCGCAGTACTTC
CASSDRGAQYF
>TRBD2|TRBV5-5|.|TRBJ2-7
TGTGCCAGCAGCTTGTGGCTAGCGGGAGTCTACGAGCAGTACTTC
CASSLWLAGVYEQYF
>.|TRBV28|.|TRBJ2-1
TGTGCCAGCAGTTTGACCGAGGGGAGGCGGTTCTTC
CASSLTEGRRFF
>TRBD1|TRBV10-2|.|TRBJ2-2
TGCGCCAGCATCACCGGGACAGGGGAGGCGACCGGGGAGCTGTTTTTT
CASITGTGEATGELFF
>.|TRBV5-1|.|TRBJ1-5
TGCGCCAGCAGCTTGGCGGGTTATCAGCCCCAGCATTTT
CASSLAGYQPQHF
>.|TRBV6-6|.|TRBJ2-5
TGTGCCAGCGGCCAGGACAGCTTTGGAGAGACCCAGTACTTC
CASGQDSFGETQYF
>.|TRBV27|.|TRBJ2-1
TGTGCCAGCAGCCCCCCCCCGGGGAACGGCAATGAGCAGTTCTTC
CASSPPPGNGNEQFF
>.|TRBV5-4|.|TRBJ2-6
TGTGCCAGCAGCTTCGGCTCTGGGGCCAACGTCCTGACTTTC
CASSFGSGANVLTF
>.|TRBV4-2|.|TRBJ1-2
TGTGCCAGCAGCCACCCGACACCTAACTATGGCTACACCTTC
CASSHPTPNYGYTF
>.|TRBV18|.|TRBJ2-3
TGTGCCAGCTCACCAGTGTCATCCAGCCCTTCAGGGGATACGCAGTATTTT
CASSPVSSSPSGDTQYF
>TRBD1|TRBV30|.|TRBJ1-2
TGTGCCTGGAGCACAGGGGGCGACTATGGCTACACCTTC
CAWSTGGDYGYTF
>TRBD2|TRBV9|.|TRBJ2-7
TGTGCCAGCAGCCAGGCGGGGGGGCCCTACGAGCAGTACTTC
CASSQAGGPYEQYF
>TRBD2|TRBV6-4|once|TRBJ2-1
TGTGCCAGCAGAGCCGGGACTAGCGGGAGTTTGAATGAGCAGTTCTTC
CASRAGTSGSLNEQFF
>TRBD2|TRBV29-1|.|TRBJ2-7
TGCAGCGCCATGACTAGCAGAACCTACGAGCAGTACTTC
CSAMTSRTYEQYF
>.|TRBV7-2|.|TRBJ2-1
TGTGCCAGCAGCTTAGCCAGGGTCAATGAGCAGTTCTTC
CASSLARVNEQFF
>TRBD2|TRBV5-1|.|TRBJ2-3
TGCGCCAGCAGCTTGGCTCTAGCGGGAGGGGGCACGCAGTATTTT
CASSLALAGGGTQYF
>.|TRBV7-3|.|TRBJ2-7
TGTGCCAGCAGCTTAGGACAAGGACACGAGCAGTACTTC
CASSLGQGHEQYF
>TRBD2|TRBV30|once|TRBJ2-7
TGTGCCTGGAGTGGACTAGCGGAATACGAGCAGTACTTC
CAWSGLAEYEQYF